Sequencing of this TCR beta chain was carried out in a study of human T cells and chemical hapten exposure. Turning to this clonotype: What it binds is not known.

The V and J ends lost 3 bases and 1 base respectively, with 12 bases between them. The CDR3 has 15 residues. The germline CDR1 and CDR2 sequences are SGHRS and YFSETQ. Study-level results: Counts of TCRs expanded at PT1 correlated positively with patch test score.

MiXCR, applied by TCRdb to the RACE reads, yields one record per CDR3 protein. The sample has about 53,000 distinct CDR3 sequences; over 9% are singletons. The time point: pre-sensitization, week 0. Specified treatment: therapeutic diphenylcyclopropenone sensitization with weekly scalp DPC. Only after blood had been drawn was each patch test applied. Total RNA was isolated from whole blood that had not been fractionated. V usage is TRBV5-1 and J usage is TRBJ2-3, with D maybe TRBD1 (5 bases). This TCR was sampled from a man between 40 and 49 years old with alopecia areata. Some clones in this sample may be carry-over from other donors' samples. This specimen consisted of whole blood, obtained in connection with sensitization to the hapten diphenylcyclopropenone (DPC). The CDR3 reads CASSSSTARTDTQYF. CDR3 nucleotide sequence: TGCGCCAGCAGCTCCTCGACAGCTCGCACAGATACGCAGTATTTT.